This TCR beta chain is drawn from a study of response to subunit inactivated influenza vaccine. TCRdb called the RT-PCR reads again in MiXCR, with one record for every CDR3 protein. The sample consists of some 570,000 distinct CDR3 sequences, around 11% of them appearing once. This clonotype has just a few counts. Germline V gene data show CDR1 as SGHTA and CDR2 as FQGNSA. This CDR3 has 13 amino acids. V was pared by 0 bases and J by 6 bases, with 7 bases between. These records were also assigned to another study, of T cells expressing NK-cell markers. This second study notes: UMIs accompanied the 5'RACE template switching by which TCR beta cDNA was made.

This clonotype was obtained from a man between 45 and 60 years old who received an inactivated influenza vaccine. The rearrangement links TRBV7-2 to TRBJ2-3; D is unresolved. The sample was PBMCs from blood, taken on the day of vaccination. The CDR3 loop is CASSLALQDTQYF. The CDR3 nucleotides are TGTGCCAGCAGCTTAGCTCTCCAGGATACGCAGTATTTT.